This TCR beta chain came from a study of siplizumab effects on memory and regulatory T cells. For this clone: What it binds is unknown.

Germline CDR1 MNHNS, CDR2 SASEGT. Trimming took 6 bases from V and 5 from J; bases not matched to a gene: 6. The CDR3 loop spans 13 amino acids. Assay: immunoSEQ multiplex PCR; the TCRdb copy retains only in-frame clones and omits some. The table includes about 100,000 clones, 93% detected once. Whole-study results and caveats: Sequences below about 10^-5 frequency were poorly captured, and few alloreactive clones mapped to unstimulated subsets.

The sequence came from a human donor in good health. The gene calls are TRBV6-1 and TRBJ2-7; 8 bases fit TRBD2. Source material: Tregs sorted from blood. The chain's CDR3 is CASRYSGRNEQYF. The CDR3, as DNA: TGTGCCAGCAGGTACAGCGGGAGAAACGAGCAGTACTTC.